This paragraph reports one T cell receptor (beta chain). The antigen is unknown. The sample originates from a study of cytomegalovirus exposure and HLA in healthy donors. Broader study findings: Immune exposure was documented only through CMV serostatus. 164 TCR beta chains were listed as cytomegalovirus-associated.

Trimming pared 1 base from V and 0 bases from J, leaving 7 bases between. CDR1 is LNHNV and CDR2 is YYDKDF in the germline V gene (reference sequence). CDR3 length: 15 amino acids. PCR used 60 Vbeta primers and 13 Jbeta primers. Only in-frame clones appear in the TCRdb table, and some are missing; sequencing was by immunoSEQ multiplex PCR. This sample has around 100,000 clones, with around 72% found just once. The rearrangement uses TRBV15 and TRBJ2-4; D remains ambiguous. This sequence was found in a man aged 40-49 years in good health and CMV-seronegative. Specimen: PBMCs. DNA for the CDR3: TGTGCCACCAGCAGAGGCAGACTAGCCAAAAACATTCAGTACTTC. Its translation: CATSRGRLAKNIQYF.